This TCR beta chain was found in a study of T cell repertoires in cytomegalovirus infection. Looking at the study overall: Matching HLA type, along with CMV infection, was indicated by public TCR beta signatures. Study findings and constraints: HLA-C-restricted CMV clonotypes gave the most frequent clonotype in two of eight donors. Of the TCR beta families, the public ones yielded a cumulative frequency that identified carriers of CMV plus the relevant HLA.

This clonotype showed up just a few times. Its target is not known. TCRdb re-analysed the reads in MiXCR, keeping a single row per CDR3 protein. The sample records fewer than 300,000 distinct CDR3 sequences, 25% being singletons. This CDR3 comprises 15 residues. The germline gives CDR1 SGHVS, CDR2 FQNEAQ. Trimming pared 7 bases from V and 0 bases from J, leaving 13 bases between. Material for sequencing was PBMCs. The J gene is TRBJ1-5, the V gene TRBV7-8; a possible D gene is TRBD1 (5 bases). This clonotype originated in a human donor in good health (CMV status not recorded). Some clones in this sample may be carry-over from other donors' samples. The CDR3 nucleotides are TGTGCCAGCACCACGAAGACAGATAGCAATCAGCCCCAGCATTTT. Translating gives CASTTKTDSNQPQHF. Supplemented by reference TRBV7-8 and TRBJ1-5, the full variable domain reads GAGVSQSPRYKVAKRGQDVALRCDPISGHVSLFWYQQALGQGPEFLTYFQNEAQLDKSGLPSDRFFAERPEGSVSTLKIQRTQQEDSAVYLCASTTKTDSNQPQHFGDGTRLSIL.